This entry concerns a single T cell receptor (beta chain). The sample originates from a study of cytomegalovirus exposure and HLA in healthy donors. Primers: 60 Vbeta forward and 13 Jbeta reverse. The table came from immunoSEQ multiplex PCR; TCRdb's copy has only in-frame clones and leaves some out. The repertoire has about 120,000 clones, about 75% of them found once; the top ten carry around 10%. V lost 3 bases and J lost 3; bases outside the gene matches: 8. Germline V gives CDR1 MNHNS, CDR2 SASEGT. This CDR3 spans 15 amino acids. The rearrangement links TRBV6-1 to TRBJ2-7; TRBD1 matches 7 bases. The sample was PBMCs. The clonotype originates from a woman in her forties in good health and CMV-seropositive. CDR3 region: CASSDSLRTGYEQYF. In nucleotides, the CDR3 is TGTGCCAGCAGTGACTCCCTACGGACAGGCTACGAGCAGTACTTC.